The next 2 T cell receptor beta chains were all read from a single sample in a study of blood T cell repertoires in COVID-19. Generated by immunoSEQ multiplex PCR, the TCRdb table keeps only in-frame clones and is missing some. In the table there are 150,000 or so clones, over 65% of which are singletons. Sequencing used peripheral blood. All receptors come from an elderly man with acute or convalescent COVID-19.

Of note for this clone: At one end the junction does not follow the germline gene, possibly because of a read error. This chain links TRBV11-1 with TRBJ2-6; D might be TRBD2 (6 bases). This CDR3 spans 16 amino acids. Germline V gives CDR1 SGHAT, CDR2 FQDESV (reference sequence). In DNA form, the CDR3 reads TGTGCCAGCAGCCCAGGAGGGGCTTCTGGAGCCAACGTCCTGACTTTC. Encoded protein: CASSPGGASGANVLTF.

J is TRBJ2-5 and V is TRBV10-2, with TRBD2 identical over 12 bases. Unmatched junction bases numbered 7, after V lost 6 bases and J lost 5 bases. Germline V gives CDR1 WSHSY, CDR2 SAAADI. CDR3 length: 15 residues. The CDR3 sequence is CASRTSGGPGETQYF. The CDR3 bases are TGCGCCAGCAGGACTAGCGGGGGCCCCGGGGAGACCCAGTACTTC.